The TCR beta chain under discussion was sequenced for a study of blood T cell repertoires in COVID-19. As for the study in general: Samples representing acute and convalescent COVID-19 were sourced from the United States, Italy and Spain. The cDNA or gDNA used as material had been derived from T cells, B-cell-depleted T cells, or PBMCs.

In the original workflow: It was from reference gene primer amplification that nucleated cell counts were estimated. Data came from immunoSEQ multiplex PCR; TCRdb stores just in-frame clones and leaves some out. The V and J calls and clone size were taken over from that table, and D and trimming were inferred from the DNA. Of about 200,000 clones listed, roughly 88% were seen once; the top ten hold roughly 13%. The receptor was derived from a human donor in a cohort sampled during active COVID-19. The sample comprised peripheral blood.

CDR3: CASSSFGSGIDEQYF. The DNA for the CDR3 is TGCGCCAGCAGCTCTTTTGGTAGCGGGATTGACGAGCAGTACTTC. The chain combines TRBV5-1 with TRBJ2-7; 8 nucleotides match TRBD2. CDR1 and CDR2 from the germline V gene are SGHRS and YFSETQ. J lost 5 bases, V lost 3 bases, and 10 bases had no gene match. The CDR3 length is 15 residues. The full variable domain, completed using reference TRBV5-1 and TRBJ2-7, is KAGVTQTPRYLIKTRGQQVTLSCSPISGHRSVSWYQQTPGQGLQFLFEYFSETQRNKGNFPGRFSGRQFSNSRSEMNVSTLELGDSALYLCASSSFGSGIDEQYFGPGTRLTVT.